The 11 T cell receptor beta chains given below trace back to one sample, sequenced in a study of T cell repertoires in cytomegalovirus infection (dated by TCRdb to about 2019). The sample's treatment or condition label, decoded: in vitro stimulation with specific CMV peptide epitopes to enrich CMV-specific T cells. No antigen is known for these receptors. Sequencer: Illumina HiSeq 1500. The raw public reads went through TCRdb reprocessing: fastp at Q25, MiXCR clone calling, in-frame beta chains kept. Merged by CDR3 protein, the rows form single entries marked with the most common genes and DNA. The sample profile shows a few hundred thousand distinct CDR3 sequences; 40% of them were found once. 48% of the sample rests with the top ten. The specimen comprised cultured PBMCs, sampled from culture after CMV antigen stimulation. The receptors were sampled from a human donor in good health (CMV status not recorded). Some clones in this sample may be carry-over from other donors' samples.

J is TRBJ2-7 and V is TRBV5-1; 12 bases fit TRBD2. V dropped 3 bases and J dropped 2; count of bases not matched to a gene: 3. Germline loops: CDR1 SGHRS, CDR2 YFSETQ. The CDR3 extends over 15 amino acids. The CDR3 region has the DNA TGCGCCAGCAGCTGGACTAGCGGGGAAGCCTACGAGCAGTACTTC. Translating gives CASSWTSGEAYEQYF.

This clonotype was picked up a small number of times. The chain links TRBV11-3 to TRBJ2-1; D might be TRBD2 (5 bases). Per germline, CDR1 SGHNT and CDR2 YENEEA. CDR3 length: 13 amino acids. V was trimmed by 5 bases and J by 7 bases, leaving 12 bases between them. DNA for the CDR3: TGTGCCAGCAGCCCTCCCCCGGGGAATGAGCAGTTCTTC. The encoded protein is CASSPPPGNEQFF.

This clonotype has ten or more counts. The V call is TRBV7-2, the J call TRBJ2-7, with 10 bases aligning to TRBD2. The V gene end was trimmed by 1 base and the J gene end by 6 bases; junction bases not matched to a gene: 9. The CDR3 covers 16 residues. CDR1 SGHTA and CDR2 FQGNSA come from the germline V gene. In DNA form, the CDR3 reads TGTGCCAGCAGCTTAGTTAGCGGGAGGCCCGTCGGCGAGCAGTACTTC. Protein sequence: CASSLVSGRPVGEQYF.

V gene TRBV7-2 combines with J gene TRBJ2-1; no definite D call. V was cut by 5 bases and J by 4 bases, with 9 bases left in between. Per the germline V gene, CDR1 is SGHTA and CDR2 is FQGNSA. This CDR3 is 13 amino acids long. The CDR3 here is CASSQVRYNEQFF. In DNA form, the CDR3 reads TGTGCCAGCAGCCAGGTTCGGTACAATGAGCAGTTCTTC.

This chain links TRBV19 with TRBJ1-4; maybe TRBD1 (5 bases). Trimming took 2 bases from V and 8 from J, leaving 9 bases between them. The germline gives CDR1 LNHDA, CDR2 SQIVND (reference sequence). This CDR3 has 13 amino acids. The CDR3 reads CASSIRDREKLFF. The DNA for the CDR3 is TGTGCCAGTAGTATACGGGACCGCGAAAAACTGTTTTTT.

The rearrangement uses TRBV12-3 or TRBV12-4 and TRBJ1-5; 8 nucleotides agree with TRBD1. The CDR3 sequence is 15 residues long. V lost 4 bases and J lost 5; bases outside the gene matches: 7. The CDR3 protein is CASSSAGGNHQPQHF. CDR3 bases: TGTGCCAGCAGTTCCGCAGGGGGCAATCATCAGCCCCAGCATTTT.

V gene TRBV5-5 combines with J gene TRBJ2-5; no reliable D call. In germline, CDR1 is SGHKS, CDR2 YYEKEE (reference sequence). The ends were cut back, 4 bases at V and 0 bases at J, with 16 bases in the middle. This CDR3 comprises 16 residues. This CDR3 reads CASSQRAGLYQETQYF. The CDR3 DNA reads TGTGCCAGCAGCCAGAGAGCAGGATTGTACCAAGAGACCCAGTACTTC.

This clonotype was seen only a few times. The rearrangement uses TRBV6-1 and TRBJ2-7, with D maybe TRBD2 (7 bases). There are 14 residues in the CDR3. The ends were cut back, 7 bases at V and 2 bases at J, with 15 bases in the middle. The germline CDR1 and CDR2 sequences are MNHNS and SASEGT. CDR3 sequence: CASTRGGVTYEQYF. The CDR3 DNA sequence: TGTGCCAGCACCCGAGGGGGGGTAACCTACGAGCAGTACTTC.

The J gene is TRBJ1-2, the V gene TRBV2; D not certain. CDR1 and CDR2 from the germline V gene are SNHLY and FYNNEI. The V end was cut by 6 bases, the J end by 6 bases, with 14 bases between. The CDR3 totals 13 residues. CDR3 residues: CASRGSSRDGYTF. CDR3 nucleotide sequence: TGTGCCAGCAGGGGCAGTTCGAGGGATGGCTACACCTTC.

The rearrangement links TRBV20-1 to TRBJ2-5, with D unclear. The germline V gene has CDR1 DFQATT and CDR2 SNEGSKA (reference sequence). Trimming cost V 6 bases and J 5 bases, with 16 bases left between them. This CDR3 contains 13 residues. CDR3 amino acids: CSALGGVWETQYF. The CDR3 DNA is TGCAGTGCCCTGGGTGGGGTTTGGGAGACCCAGTACTTC.

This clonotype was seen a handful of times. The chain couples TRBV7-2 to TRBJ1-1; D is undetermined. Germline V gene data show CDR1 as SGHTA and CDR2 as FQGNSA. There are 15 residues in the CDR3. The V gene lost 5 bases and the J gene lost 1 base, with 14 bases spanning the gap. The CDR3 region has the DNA TGTGCCAGCAGCCAGAGGGCACAGACGAACACTGAAGCTTTCTTT. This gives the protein CASSQRAQTNTEAFF.